Shown below are 8 T cell receptor beta chains from a single sample sequenced in a study of T cell changes during pregnancy in multiple sclerosis. TCRdb's table, derived via immunoSEQ multiplex PCR, lists solely in-frame clones and lacks some. This table has approximately 69,000 clones, 94% appearing once. The material was peripheral blood, obtained in the third trimester of pregnancy. The receptors shown here come from a female donor with multiple sclerosis, enrolled in a pregnancy study.

The rearrangement uses TRBV5-3 and TRBJ1-5; maybe TRBD1 (6 bases). TRBV5-3 is recorded as an ORF, its role being uncertain. V was trimmed by 5 bases and J by 7 bases, leaving 25 bases between them. This CDR3 is 17 amino acids long. CDR3 sequence reads: CARSYIPQGPVGQPQHF. CDR3 sequence (DNA): TGTGCCAGAAGTTACATCCCACAGGGCCCAGTAGGGCAGCCCCAGCATTTT.

The gene calls are TRBV30 and TRBJ2-1, with D perhaps TRBD1 (6 bases). The length of the CDR3 is 15 residues. Trimming removed 0 bases at V and 2 bases at J, with 11 bases between. Germline CDR1 GTSNPN, CDR2 SVGIG (reference sequence). The CDR3 DNA follows: TGTGCCTGGAGTGTACCCTGGGGGCCCTACAATGAGCAGTTCTTC. Its translation is CAWSVPWGPYNEQFF.

The rearrangement joins TRBV11-3 to TRBJ2-2; 11 bases are a match to TRBD1. J was trimmed by 6 bases and V by 1 base; bases with no gene match: 10. Germline assignment: CDR1 SGHNT and CDR2 YENEEA. This CDR3 contains 18 residues. CDR3 DNA sequence: TGTGCCAGCAGCTTAGCAGGACAGGGGGCTAACCCGGCCGGGGAGCTGTTTTTT. Translated: CASSLAGQGANPAGELFF.

The rearrangement links TRBV20-1 to TRBJ1-4, with 7 bases that match TRBD1. The CDR3 sequence is 11 residues long. The V segment lost 7 bases and the J segment 7 bases; nucleotides outside the gene matches: 3. Germline V gene lookup returns CDR1 DFQATT and CDR2 SNEGSKA (reference sequence). CDR3 DNA sequence: TGCAGTGGACAGGGAGGTGAAAAACTGTTTTTT. This encodes CSGQGGEKLFF.

In this sample, this clone turned up once. The chain is built from TRBV11-3 and TRBJ2-3; a possible D gene is TRBD2 (6 bases). The CDR3 loop spans 15 amino acids. Germline CDR1 reads SGHNT; CDR2 reads YENEEA. Trimming cost V 4 bases and J 0 bases, with 11 bases left between them. The CDR3 sequence: CASSSQGTSTDTQYF. CDR3 nucleotide sequence: TGTGCCAGCAGCTCACAAGGGACTAGCACAGATACGCAGTATTTT.

CDR3 coding DNA: TGTGCCATCAGTGAAGGGACATCCTATGGCTACACCTTC. Residues: CAISEGTSYGYTF. This rearrangement joins TRBV10-3 to TRBJ1-2; maybe TRBD1 (6 bases). The V gene lost 3 bases and the J gene lost 4 bases, with 9 bases spanning the gap. Germline CDR1 and CDR2: ENHRY and SYGVKD. The CDR3 consists of 13 residues.

The count of this clone is one. This chain uses TRBV4-2 with TRBJ1-4, with 8 bases lining up with TRBD1. CDR3 length: 16 amino acids. With 3 bases clipped from V and 8 bases from J, the junction kept 11 bases outside the gene matches. Germline CDR1 LGHNA, CDR2 YNFKEQ. The CDR3 DNA sequence: TGTGCCAGCAGCCAGCGCCGGGACAGGAGAGGGGAAAAACTGTTTTTT. Translation gives CASSQRRDRRGEKLFF.

This clone was found once. This sequence joins TRBV4-3 and TRBJ2-3; maybe TRBD1 (6 bases). The CDR3 covers 15 residues. Germline-derived CDR1 and CDR2 are LGHNA and YSLEER. V was trimmed by 0 bases and J by 6 bases, leaving 13 bases between them. The CDR3 spells CASSQDGFQGDTQYF. DNA for the CDR3: TGCGCCAGCAGCCAAGATGGATTTCAGGGGGATACGCAGTATTTT.